One T cell receptor (beta chain) is described in this entry. This specimen comes from a study of blood T cell repertoires in COVID-19. Background on the study: Nucleic acid was either cDNA or gDNA, and it came from T cells, B-cell-depleted T cells, or PBMCs.

The method was immunoSEQ multiplex PCR; TCRdb's version includes in-frame clones alone and lacks a portion of them. The sample lists about 200,000 clones; about 77% were seen once. What was sequenced was PBMCs or T cells enriched from blood (not recorded which). This TCR was recovered from a woman in her fifties or sixties with acute COVID-19.

The CDR3 loop is CTGQSNYGYTF. CDR3 in DNA: TGCACCGGACAGTCTAACTATGGCTACACCTTC. The chain carries TRBV29-1 and TRBJ1-2; maybe TRBD1 (6 bases). Germline assignment: CDR1 SQVTM and CDR2 ANQGSEA. The CDR3 sequence is 11 residues long.